These 17 T cell receptor beta chains originate from one sample sequenced in a study of Ad26.COV2.S vaccination and SARS-CoV-2 variants. Only in-frame clones appear in the TCRdb table, and some are missing; sequencing was by immunoSEQ multiplex PCR. Of approximately 360,000 clones listed, 83% are singletons. As for treatment: 15 to 20 received Ad26.COV2.S at low or high dose, single or two shots; 5 received placebo; per-sample allocation not given. Collection of samples fell on day 63 after the first vaccine or placebo injection. Material: peripheral blood, obtained in a trial of Ad26.COV2.S vaccine versus placebo. The receptors were gathered from a person between 18 and 60 years old who received the Ad26.COV2.S COVID-19 vaccine or a placebo.

J is TRBJ2-7 and V is TRBV23-1; D not certain. Being an ORF, TRBV23-1 has a function that is uncertain. CDR3 length: 11 residues. Trimming left V 4 bases short and J 3 bases short, with 4 bases between. The CDR3 DNA sequence: TGCGCCAGCAGTCCCCGCTACGAGCAGTACTTC. Translated, it gives CASSPRYEQYF.

This clone was detected a few times. The CDR3 DNA is TGTGCCAGCAGCTATAACAGGGCTGGGAGTGGCTACACCTTC. This translates into CASSYNRAGSGYTF. This sequence joins TRBV11-2 and TRBJ1-2; possible D gene TRBD1, 6 bases. V was pared by 4 bases and J by 7 bases, with 16 bases between. The CDR3 is 14 amino acids. The germline V gene encodes CDR1 SGHAT and CDR2 FQNNGV.

V and J are TRBV4-2 and TRBJ1-2, with D uncertain. The V gene lost 0 bases and the J gene lost 4 bases, with 15 bases spanning the gap. This CDR3 is built from 16 residues. Germline V gene lookup returns CDR1 LGHNA and CDR2 YNFKEQ. The chain's CDR3 is CASSQDIEGKGYGYTF. CDR3 nucleotides: TGTGCCAGCAGCCAAGATATCGAGGGAAAGGGCTATGGCTACACCTTC.

This rearrangement joins TRBV11-3 to TRBJ2-1, with D possibly TRBD1 on 5 matching bases. V dropped 4 bases and J dropped 7 bases, with 14 bases sitting between them. Germline CDR1 and CDR2: SGHNT and YENEEA. The CDR3 has 14 residues. CDR3 protein: CASSSPGARNEQFF. In DNA, the CDR3 is TGTGCCAGCAGCTCCCCTGGGGCCCGAAATGAGCAGTTCTTC.

This clone was counted ten times or more. The rearrangement links TRBV2 to TRBJ1-5; 7 nucleotides line up with TRBD1. J gave up 3 bases and V 6 bases, and 17 bases lay outside the gene matches. This CDR3 is built from 18 residues. Germline assignment: CDR1 SNHLY and CDR2 FYNNEI. The CDR3 DNA is TGTGCCAGCAGGCGGACTTTTTCCGGGACAGACCTCAATCAGCCCCAGCATTTT. Protein product: CASRRTFSGTDLNQPQHF.

V gene TRBV19 combines with J gene TRBJ2-2; D is possibly TRBD1 (5 bases). V lost 7 bases and J 2 bases, leaving 11 bases between the germline ends. The CDR3 sequence is 14 residues long. Germline V gene lookup returns CDR1 LNHDA and CDR2 SQIVND (reference sequence). CDR3 protein: CASNGGHNTGELFF. The CDR3 DNA is TGTGCCAGTAACGGCGGACACAACACCGGGGAGCTGTTTTTT. Supplemented by reference TRBV19 and TRBJ2-2, the full variable domain reads DGGITQSPKYLFRKEGQNVTLSCEQNLNHDAMYWYRQDPGQGLRLIYYSQIVNDFQKGDIAEGYSVSREKKESFPLTVTSAQKNPTAFYLCASNGGHNTGELFFGEGSRLTVL.

The chain has TRBV11-3 and TRBJ1-6; 9 nucleotides align to TRBD1. Per the germline V gene, CDR1 is SGHNT and CDR2 is YENEEA. The CDR3 loop spans 14 amino acids. The J segment lost 7 bases and the V segment lost 5 bases, leaving 3 bases of the junction unmatched. The CDR3: CASSPGQGNSPLHF. CDR3 sequence (DNA): TGTGCCAGCAGCCCCGGACAGGGGAATTCACCCCTCCACTTT.

On this clone itself: Other nucleotide sequences in the sample specify the same CDR3. The CDR3 DNA follows: TGTGCCAGCAGCTTATACGGGGGCAATGAGCAGTTCTTC. Translating it yields CASSLYGGNEQFF. This rearrangement joins TRBV7-3 to TRBJ2-1, with a tentative D call TRBD2 (6 bases). CDR1 is SGHTA, CDR2 FQGTGA, per germline. The length of the CDR3 is 13 residues. Trimming pared 2 bases from V and 6 bases from J, leaving 8 bases between. Combining the CDR3 with reference TRBV7-3 and TRBJ2-1 gives the whole variable domain GAGVSQTPSNKVTEKGKYVELRCDPISGHTALYWYRQSLGQGPEFLIYFQGTGAADDSGLPNDRFFAVRPEGSVSTLKIQRTERGDSAVYLCASSLYGGNEQFFGPGTRLTVL.

This chain uses TRBV24-1 with TRBJ1-1; 7 bases are a match to TRBD1. The length of the CDR3 is 13 residues. The V and J ends lost 0 bases and 10 bases, in that order; junction bases with no gene match: 4. CDR1 and CDR2 from the germline V gene are KGHDR and SFDVKD. CDR3 amino acids: CATSDLRTGAAFF. CDR3 DNA sequence: TGTGCCACCAGTGATTTGCGAACAGGGGCAGCTTTCTTT.

The genes are TRBV9 and TRBJ2-7; D gene ambiguous. Germline CDR1 reads SGDLS; CDR2 reads YYNGEE. Deletions cut 0 bases from V and 2 bases from J, with 9 bases between. The CDR3 sequence is 14 residues long. CDR3 loop: CASSVVPDTYEQYF. The CDR3 nucleotides are TGTGCCAGCAGCGTAGTTCCTGACACCTACGAGCAGTACTTC.

CDR3 loop: CASSPGAGTNTEAFF. CDR3 in DNA: TGTGCCAGCAGCCCTGGGGCAGGGACTAACACTGAAGCTTTCTTT. The chain recombines TRBV21-1 with TRBJ1-1. TRBV21-1 is deemed a pseudogene. There are 15 residues in the CDR3.

This chain uses TRBV7-2 with TRBJ1-6, with D perhaps TRBD1 (5 bases). The V end lost 3 bases, the J end lost 12 bases, and 9 bases lay between the germline ends. This CDR3 comprises 12 residues. In germline, CDR1 is SGHTA, CDR2 FQGNSA. The CDR3 region is CASSFQGVPLHF. The CDR3 nucleotides are TGTGCCAGCAGCTTCCAGGGTGTACCCCTCCACTTT.

The table lists this clone with a few counts. The chain couples TRBV7-9 to TRBJ1-2; D is ambiguous. Trimming took off 4 bases at V and 6 bases at J, with 6 bases between the two ends. Germline-derived CDR1 and CDR2 are SEHNR and FQNEAQ (reference sequence). The CDR3 runs 11 residues. The CDR3 loop reads CASSSAHGYTF. Here the CDR3 DNA reads TGTGCCAGCAGCTCCGCCCATGGCTACACCTTC.

This chain connects TRBV9 to TRBJ1-6; tentatively, D is TRBD1 (6 bases). This CDR3 comprises 15 residues. Trimming stripped 2 bases from V and 4 bases from J, with 10 bases between. Germline CDR1 SGDLS, CDR2 YYNGEE. This chain's CDR3 is CASSVRGGYNSPLHF. The DNA for the CDR3 is TGTGCCAGCAGCGTTAGGGGGGGGTATAATTCACCCCTCCACTTT.

Only a few counts were recorded for this clone. J is TRBJ2-7 and V is TRBV29-1; D not resolved. Per germline, CDR1 SQVTM and CDR2 ANQGSEA. Trimming removed 5 bases at V and 6 bases at J, with 8 bases between. The CDR3 spans 10 residues. The CDR3 region has the DNA TGCAGCGTTAGGGATGCCGAGCAGTACTTC. As protein: CSVRDAEQYF.

V and J are TRBV7-6 and TRBJ2-7; D might be TRBD2 (6 bases). Germline-derived CDR1 and CDR2 are SGHVS and FNYEAQ. The CDR3 has 14 residues. With 5 bases removed from V and 2 bases from J, the gap between germline ends came to 13 bases. The CDR3 here is CASSPRRDPYEQYF. The CDR3 DNA sequence: TGTGCCAGCAGCCCGCGGCGGGACCCCTACGAGCAGTACTTC.

This chain connects TRBV11-2 to TRBJ2-3; 9 positions agree with TRBD1. J lost 8 bases, V lost 5 bases, and 14 bases had no gene match. Germline V gives CDR1 SGHAT, CDR2 FQNNGV. The CDR3 is made up of 16 amino acids. The CDR3 reads CASSNNRDRAVGTQYF. The CDR3 DNA reads TGTGCCAGCAGCAACAACCGGGACAGGGCGGTCGGTACGCAGTATTTT.